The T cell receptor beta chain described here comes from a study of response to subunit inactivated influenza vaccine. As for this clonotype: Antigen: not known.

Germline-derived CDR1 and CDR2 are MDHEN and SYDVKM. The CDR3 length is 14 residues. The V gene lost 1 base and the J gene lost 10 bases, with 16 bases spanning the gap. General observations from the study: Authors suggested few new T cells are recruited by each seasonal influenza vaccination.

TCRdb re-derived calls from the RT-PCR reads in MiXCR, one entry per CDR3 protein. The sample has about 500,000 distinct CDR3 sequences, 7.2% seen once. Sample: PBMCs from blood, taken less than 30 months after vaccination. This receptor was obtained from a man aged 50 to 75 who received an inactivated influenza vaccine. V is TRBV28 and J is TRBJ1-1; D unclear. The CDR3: CASSLFQGLGGAFF. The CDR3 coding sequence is TGTGCCAGCAGTTTATTTCAAGGACTGGGTGGAGCTTTCTTT.